The 6 T cell receptor beta chains below were found in one sample sequenced in a study of beta chain features in type 1 diabetes. TCRB transcripts that were expressed got sequenced, as all of the isolated RNA had been reverse transcribed. TCRdb's table, derived via immunoSEQ multiplex PCR, lists solely in-frame clones and lacks some. The data show under 150,000 clones, around 50% seen once. Specimen: Tregs from blood. The receptor set was obtained from a man in his late teens or twenties in good health.

J is TRBJ2-1 and V is TRBV7-9; no reliable D call. From germline, CDR1 is SEHNR and CDR2 FQNEAQ (reference sequence). This CDR3 comprises 15 residues. Trimming stripped 2 bases from V and 6 bases from J, with 14 bases between. The CDR3 here is CASSLRGSQINEQFF. The DNA for the CDR3 is TGTGCCAGCAGCTTAAGAGGCTCGCAGATCAATGAGCAGTTCTTC.

This clone was recorded a few times. The chain employs TRBV6-6 and TRBJ2-2; a weak D match, TRBD1 (5 bases). Trimming shortened V by 7 bases and J by 4 bases, and 13 bases separated the two germline ends. CDR3 size: 14 residues. Germline V CDR1 and CDR2: MNHNY, SVGAGI (reference sequence). CDR3 region: CASTPPGPTGELFF. The CDR3 DNA reads as TGTGCCAGCACCCCCCCAGGGCCCACCGGGGAGCTGTTTTTT.

In the case of this clone: Compared with germline, one end of the junction differs, possibly owing to a read error. This chain joins TRBV5-6 and TRBJ2-3; 9 positions match TRBD1. The CDR3 spans 12 residues. Germline CDR1 SGHDT, CDR2 YYEEEE. CDR3 in amino acids: CASRDRDRVLDF. As DNA, the CDR3 is TGTGCCAGCCGCGACCGGGACAGGGTCCTAGATTTT.

The J gene is TRBJ2-3, the V gene TRBV6-1; 9 bases map to TRBD1. Losses at the gene ends were 5 bases for V and 4 bases for J; bases not matched to a gene: 7. The CDR3 runs to 15 residues. From germline, CDR1 is MNHNS and CDR2 SASEGT. The CDR3 nucleotides are TGTGCCAGCAGTCCTGCGGGACAGGGAGCAGATACGCAGTATTTT. Translating gives CASSPAGQGADTQYF.

This clone has only a few counts. The chain recombines TRBV5-4 with TRBJ2-5; 7 nucleotides align to TRBD1. The germline gives CDR1 SGHNT, CDR2 YYREEE (reference sequence). Germline trimming cut 4 bases from V and 5 bases from J; bases unmatched to any gene: 5. The CDR3 covers 13 residues. Here the CDR3 reads CASSHDRVETQYF. CDR3 sequence (DNA): TGTGCCAGCAGCCACGACAGGGTTGAGACCCAGTACTTC.

This chain uses TRBV7-9 with TRBJ2-3; 8 positions match TRBD1. V lost 1 base to trimming and J lost 4 bases; unmatched junction nucleotides: 7. The V gene's germline CDR1 is SEHNR and CDR2 FQNEAQ (reference sequence). The CDR3 totals 16 residues. The CDR3 loop reads CASSLDWSGGADTQYF. The CDR3 DNA is TGTGCCAGCAGCTTAGACTGGTCAGGGGGCGCAGATACGCAGTATTTT.